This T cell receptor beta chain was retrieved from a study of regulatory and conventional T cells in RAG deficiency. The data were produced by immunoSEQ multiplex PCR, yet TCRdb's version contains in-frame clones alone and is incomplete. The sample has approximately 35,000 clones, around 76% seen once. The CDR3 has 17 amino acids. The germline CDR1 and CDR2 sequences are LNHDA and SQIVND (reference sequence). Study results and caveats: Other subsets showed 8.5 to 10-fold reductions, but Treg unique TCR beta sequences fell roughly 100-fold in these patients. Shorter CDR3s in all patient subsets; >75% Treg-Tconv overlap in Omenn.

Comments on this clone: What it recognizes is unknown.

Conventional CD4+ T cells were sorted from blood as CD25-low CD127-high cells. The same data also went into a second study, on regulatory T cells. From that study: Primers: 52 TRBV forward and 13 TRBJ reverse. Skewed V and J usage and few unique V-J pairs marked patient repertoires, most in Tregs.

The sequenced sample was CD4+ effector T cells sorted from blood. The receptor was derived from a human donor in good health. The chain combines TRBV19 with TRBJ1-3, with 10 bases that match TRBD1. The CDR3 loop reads CATNTPGQGSDGNTIYF. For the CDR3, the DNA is TGTGCTACAAACACTCCGGGACAGGGGTCAGATGGAAACACCATATATTTT.